The following is a TCR beta chain sequence with its context. Its antigen is undetermined. Other DNA variants within this sample encode the same CDR3. Sequencing was performed with immunoSEQ multiplex PCR; in TCRdb, only in-frame clones are kept and a portion is missing. The table includes about a million clones, approximately 80% detected once. This record comes from a study of shared clonotypes between healthy human individuals. The study enrolled healthy HIV-negative adults without recent acute infections or vaccinations as donors. Study results and limitations: In a few donors, around 5% of naive CD4 clonotypes appeared in common. Sampling involved blood alone; tissue repertoires likely differ.

V gave up 6 bases and J gave up 4 bases; unmatched junction bases: 5. The CDR3 covers 13 residues. Per germline, CDR1 MNHNS and CDR2 SASEGT. The chain couples TRBV6-1 to TRBJ1-1; 7 nucleotides align to TRBD1. The clonotype comes from a man between 18 and 29 years old in good health. Input material: memory CD4+ T cells sorted from blood. Indicated subset: CD45RA-negative fraction. CDR3: CASRGTAGTEAFF. For the CDR3, the DNA is TGTGCCAGCAGGGGGACAGCTGGCACTGAAGCTTTCTTT.